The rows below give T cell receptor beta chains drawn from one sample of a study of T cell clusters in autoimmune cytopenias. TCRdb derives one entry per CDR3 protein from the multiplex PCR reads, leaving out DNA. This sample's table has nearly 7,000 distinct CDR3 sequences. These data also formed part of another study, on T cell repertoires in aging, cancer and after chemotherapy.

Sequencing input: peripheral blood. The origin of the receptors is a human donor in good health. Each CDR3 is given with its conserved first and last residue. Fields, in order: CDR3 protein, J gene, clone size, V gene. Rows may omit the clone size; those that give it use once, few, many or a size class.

CASSSRGSYEQYF | TRBJ2-7 | . | TRBV7-9
CASSVGGGKWPGELFF | TRBJ2-2 | . | TRBV9
CATRRGPQGGEKLFF | TRBJ1-4 | . | TRBV6-5
CASSIVGRLNTEAFF | TRBJ1-1 | . | TRBV19
CAISDLERGTYEQYF | TRBJ2-7 | . | TRBV6-1
CASSLDSRNTIYF | TRBJ1-3 | . | TRBV11-2
CASSAQGQTQYF | TRBJ2-5 | . | TRBV11-2
CASSPGTSTDTQYF | TRBJ2-3 | . | TRBV7-6
CASSQEGQRGRADTQYF | TRBJ2-3 | . | TRBV14
CASKSSAEAFF | TRBJ1-1 | medium-sized | TRBV6-5
CATAGQTNSPLHF | TRBJ1-6 | medium-sized | TRBV19
CASSLDCRGSTGANVLTF | TRBJ2-6 | . | TRBV7-3
CASSEAWGEAFF | TRBJ1-1 | . | TRBV6-1
CASSPGADYGYTF | TRBJ1-2 | medium-sized | TRBV18
CASSSQGDTEAFF | TRBJ1-1 | medium-sized | TRBV5-6
CASAGTSVGELFF | TRBJ2-2 | . | TRBV2
CSVEMLANEQFF | TRBJ2-1 | large | TRBV29-1
CSARDGTITDTQYF | TRBJ2-3 | . | TRBV20-1
CASSMGTARLETQYF | TRBJ2-5 | . | TRBV5-6
CASSYSLDSSTDTQYF | TRBJ2-3 | medium-sized | TRBV6-5
CASSLVGNDYNEQFF | TRBJ2-1 | . | TRBV5-6
CASSRDGSTDTQYF | TRBJ2-3 | medium-sized | TRBV5-1
CASSLVTGFNQPQHF | TRBJ1-5 | large | TRBV27
CASSSGGAVSSYNEQFF | TRBJ2-1 | medium-sized | TRBV19
CASSIAGLVPETQYF | TRBJ2-5 | large | TRBV19
CASSLASGTHSPLHF | TRBJ1-6 | . | TRBV7-2
CASSQEGQGRVIRYGYTF | TRBJ1-2 | . | TRBV14
CASEGGDRGYTF | TRBJ1-2 | . | TRBV12-3/TRBV12-4
CASSWGATNEKLFF | TRBJ1-4 | . | TRBV18
CSAQGTQGTDTQYF | TRBJ2-3 | . | TRBV20-1
CASCTGLYEQYF | TRBJ2-7 | medium-sized | TRBV18
CASTLGPLNGYTF | TRBJ1-2 | . | TRBV12-3/TRBV12-4
CASRATGQETQYF | TRBJ2-5 | . | TRBV28
CASISPRGDNYGYTF | TRBJ1-2 | . | TRBV27
CASSPGTRDNYEQYF | TRBJ2-7 | . | TRBV18
CSLTGESSYNEQFF | TRBJ2-1 | medium-sized | TRBV29-1
CASSQGTVTDTQYF | TRBJ2-3 | . | TRBV12-3/TRBV12-4
CASSPLAGPTDTQYF | TRBJ2-3 | . | TRBV5-4
CASSSLESEQFF | TRBJ2-1 | . | TRBV5-5
CASSSGTHREQFF | TRBJ2-1 | . | TRBV11-3
CASSFTGGQSPLHF | TRBJ1-6 | medium-sized | TRBV27
CASGGNYNEQFF | TRBJ2-1 | . | TRBV12-3/TRBV12-4
CASSLAILGLTSTDTQYF | TRBJ2-3 | medium-sized | TRBV7-6
CAISEVGPKTQYF | TRBJ2-5 | . | TRBV10-3
CASSPSGGASNEQYF | TRBJ2-7 | medium-sized | TRBV18
CASSADSPMNTEAFF | TRBJ1-1 | . | TRBV5-4
CASSQDGAASTDTQYF | TRBJ2-3 | . | TRBV4-3
CASSLVGGRGLSSYNEQFF | TRBJ2-1 | medium-sized | TRBV27
CASSQDTDYGYTF | TRBJ1-2 | . | TRBV14
CASSSVRVEQFF | TRBJ2-1 | . | TRBV28
CASSQARYGYTF | TRBJ1-2 | . | TRBV7-2